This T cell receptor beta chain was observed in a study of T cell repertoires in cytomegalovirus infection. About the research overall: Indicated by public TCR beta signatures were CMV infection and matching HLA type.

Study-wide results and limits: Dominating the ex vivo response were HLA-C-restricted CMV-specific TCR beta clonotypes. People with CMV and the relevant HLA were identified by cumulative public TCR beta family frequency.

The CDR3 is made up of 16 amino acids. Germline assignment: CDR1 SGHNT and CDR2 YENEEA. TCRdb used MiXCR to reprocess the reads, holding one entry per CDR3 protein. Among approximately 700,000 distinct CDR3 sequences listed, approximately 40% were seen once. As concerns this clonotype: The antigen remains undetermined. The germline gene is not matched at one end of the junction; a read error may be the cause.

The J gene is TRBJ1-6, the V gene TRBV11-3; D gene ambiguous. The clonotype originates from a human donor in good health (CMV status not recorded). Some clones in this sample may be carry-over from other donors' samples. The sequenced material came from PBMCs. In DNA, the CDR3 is TGTGCCAGCAGCTTAGTTTCGGTAAACCCAGATTCACCCCACCACTTT. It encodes CASSLVSVNPDSPHHF. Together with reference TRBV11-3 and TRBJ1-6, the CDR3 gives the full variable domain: EAGVVQSPRYKIIEKKQPVAFWCNPISGHNTLYWYLQNLGQGPELLIRYENEEAVDDSQLPKDRFSAERLKGVDSTLKIQPAELGDSAVYLCASSLVSVNPDSPHHFGNGTRLTVT.